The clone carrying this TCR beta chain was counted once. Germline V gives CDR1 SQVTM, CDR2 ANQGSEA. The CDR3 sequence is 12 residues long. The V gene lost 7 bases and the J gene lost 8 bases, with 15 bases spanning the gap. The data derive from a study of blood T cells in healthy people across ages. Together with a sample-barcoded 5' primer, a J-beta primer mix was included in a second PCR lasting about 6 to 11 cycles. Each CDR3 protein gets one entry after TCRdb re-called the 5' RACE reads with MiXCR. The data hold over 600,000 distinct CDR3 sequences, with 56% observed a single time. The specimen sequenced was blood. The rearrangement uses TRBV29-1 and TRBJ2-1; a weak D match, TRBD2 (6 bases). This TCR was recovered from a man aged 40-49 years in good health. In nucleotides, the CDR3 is TGCAGCGCCGGGGGTCAGGGCTATGAGCAGTTCTTC. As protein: CSAGGQGYEQFF.